This entry is about one T cell receptor (beta chain). This specimen belongs to a study of control samples from healthy donors and cancer patients. TCRdb's table, derived via immunoSEQ multiplex PCR, lists solely in-frame clones and lacks some. The sample consists of 55,000 to 90,000 clones, under 90% of them appearing once. Germline CDR1 reads MNHEY; CDR2 reads SVGAGI. The germline V and J ends were trimmed by 4 bases and 0 bases, with 16 bases remaining between them. This CDR3 region has 16 residues. Material: blood. The sequence was collected from a man in his forties or fifties in good health. The chain combines TRBV6-5 with TRBJ2-7; perhaps TRBD2 as D (5 bases). CDR3: CASSFRGGLPSYEQYF. Written as DNA, the CDR3 is TGTGCCAGCAGTTTCCGAGGAGGCCTTCCCTCCTACGAGCAGTACTTC.